Listed below are T cell receptor beta chains from one sample, sequenced in a study of cytomegalovirus exposure and HLA in healthy donors. Sequencing used immunoSEQ multiplex PCR; TCRdb keeps in-frame clones, though not all of them. The sample has around 97,000 clones, less than 10% seen once. The source material was PBMCs. The receptor set was obtained from a man aged 45-65 years in good health and CMV-seropositive. Both conserved end residues are part of each CDR3. A D gene is named only where the DNA matches it firmly. Expanded clones get a size class; other rows say once, few or many, or leave the size out.

>NA|TRBJ2-7|few|TRBV7-9
CASSPDSYRLGGDIYEQYF
TGTGCCAGCAGCCCGGACAGCTACCGCTTAGGGGGTGACATATACGAGCAGTACTTC
>NA|TRBJ2-3|few|TRBV30
CAWSVLEADTQYF
TGTGCCTGGAGTGTACTAGAGGCGGATACGCAGTATTTT
>NA|TRBJ2-6|NA|TRBV19
CASSIALNREVGSGANVLTF
TGTGCCAGTAGTATAGCCCTCAACCGGGAAGTTGGCTCTGGGGCCAACGTCCTGACTTTC
>NA|TRBJ2-1|NA|TRBV19
CASSRIDNEQFF
TGTGCCAGTAGTCGTATAGACAATGAGCAGTTCTTC
>TRBD1|TRBJ2-5|NA|TRBV29-1
CSVSQGQETQYF
TGCAGCGTCTCACAGGGGCAAGAGACCCAGTACTTC
>NA|TRBJ1-1|few|TRBV27
CASSFEGRNTEAFF
TGTGCCAGCAGTTTCGAGGGTCGGAACACTGAAGCTTTCTTT
>NA|TRBJ2-5|few|TRBV30
CAWSRNREQYF
TGTGCCTGGAGTCGGAATCGGGAGCAGTACTTC
>TRBD1|TRBJ1-1|few|TRBV30
CAWQQGNTEAFF
TGTGCCTGGCAACAGGGGAATACTGAAGCTTTCTTT
>NA|TRBJ2-1|few|TRBV4-1
CASSQDVVNEQFF
TGCGCCAGCAGCCAAGATGTCGTGAATGAGCAGTTCTTC
>TRBD1|TRBJ1-4|NA|TRBV5-1
CASSLLRGNEKLFF
TGCGCCAGCAGCTTGCTCAGGGGGAATGAAAAACTGTTTTTT
>NA|TRBJ2-7|NA|TRBV7-8
CASSFPQRGPYEQYF
TGTGCCAGCAGCTTTCCCCAGCGAGGGCCCTACGAGCAGTACTTC
>NA|TRBJ2-1|few|TRBV14
CASSHLGSSYNEQFF
TGTGCCAGCAGCCATCTCGGGAGCTCCTACAATGAGCAGTTCTTC
>TRBD1|TRBJ1-2|few|TRBV5-4
CASSRQGESGYTF
TGTGCCAGCAGCCGACAGGGTGAATCCGGCTACACCTTC
>TRBD1|TRBJ2-7|few|TRBV5-1
CASSLVRTGSSYEQYF
TGCGCCAGCAGCTTGGTGAGGACAGGGAGCTCCTACGAGCAGTACTTC
>TRBD1|TRBJ1-1|few|TRBV2
CASVQYRQGTFSFEAFF
TGTGCCAGCGTACAGTATAGACAGGGCACCTTTTCATTTGAAGCTTTCTTT
>NA|TRBJ2-3|few|TRBV5-4
CASSPGGTDTQYF
TGTGCCAGCAGCCCCGGGGGCACAGATACGCAGTATTTT
>NA|TRBJ1-3|few|TRBV2
CASSGYRVPGNTIYF
TGTGCCAGCAGTGGATACAGGGTCCCTGGAAACACCATATATTTT
>NA|TRBJ1-5|NA|TRBV7-8
CASSLLPSGPGQPQHF
TGTGCCAGCAGCCTACTCCCGTCCGGGCCGGGGCAGCCCCAGCATTTT
>NA|TRBJ1-1|few|TRBV30
CAWRTANTEAFF
TGTGCCTGGAGAACAGCGAACACTGAAGCTTTCTTT
>TRBD2|TRBJ2-1|NA|TRBV5-1
CASSSLADNEQFF
TGCGCCAGCAGCAGTCTAGCGGACAATGAGCAGTTCTTC
>TRBD1|TRBJ1-2|NA|TRBV6-1
CASGEIWDSDNYGYTF
TGTGCCAGCGGTGAAATATGGGACAGCGATAACTATGGCTACACCTTC